This T cell receptor (beta chain) was captured in a study of T cells in tuberculosis. Study in general: This South African cohort compared adolescents with or without latent tuberculosis against adults with active tuberculosis. Blood was taken before or within 7 days of anti-tuberculosis therapy.

As for time point: new active TB diagnosis, blood taken before or within 7 days of starting treatment. Details on this clone: Its specificity is not known.

V was clipped by 4 bases and J by 4 bases; unmatched bases: 10. CDR3 length: 17 amino acids. The V gene's germline CDR1 is MNHNS and CDR2 SASEGT. Findings and caveats of the study: Active tuberculosis alpha repertoires lay closer to GMM-specific TCRs than controls'.

TCRdb's table, derived via immunoSEQ multiplex PCR, lists solely in-frame clones and lacks some. This repertoire shows fewer than 40,000 clones, 91% found once; its top ten account for 2.4%. Sample: PBMCs, taken at tuberculosis diagnosis. The genes are TRBV6-1 and TRBJ2-2; 9 bases fit TRBD1. This TCR derives from an adult with tuberculosis. The DNA for the CDR3 is TGTGCCAGCAGTGCCCAAGGACAGGGGTCGGCCACCGGGGAGCTGTTTTTT. Translating it yields CASSAQGQGSATGELFF.